This T cell receptor beta chain is drawn from a study of cytomegalovirus exposure and HLA in healthy donors. General study results and limits: Later analysis showed TCR association rates varying by HLA locus, highest for DRB1 and lowest for HLA-C.

Of note for this clone: What it binds is not known.

The CDR3 runs to 16 residues. J lost 5 bases, V lost 6 bases, and 11 bases had no gene match. CDR1 is MDHEN and CDR2 is SYDVKM in the germline V gene. PCR employed 60 Vbeta and 13 Jbeta primers. Only in-frame clones appear in the TCRdb table, and some are missing; sequencing was by immunoSEQ multiplex PCR. The table has over 130,000 clones, 60% to 85% seen once. Healthy bone marrow donors made up the donors. Sequenced sample: PBMCs. The V gene is TRBV28, the J gene TRBJ1-5, with 9 bases that match TRBD1. The TCR comes from a man over 45 in good health and CMV-seropositive. The CDR3 DNA follows: TGTGCCAGCAGGACAAGGGACAGGGAGAACGATCAGCCCCAGCATTTT. Translation gives CASRTRDRENDQPQHF.